Shown below are 11 T cell receptor beta chains from a single sample sequenced in a study of CD8 T cells in Susac syndrome. Reverse transcription of about 0.45 to 1 ug RNA was performed with random hexamers. Using its own MiXCR run on the immunoSEQ multiplex PCR reads, TCRdb lists one record per CDR3 protein. The table lists about 190,000 distinct CDR3 sequences, roughly 92% of them singletons. The sequencing input was CD4+ T cells from PBMCs. Source of these receptors: a human donor in good health.

V usage is TRBV12-3 or TRBV12-4 and J usage is TRBJ2-1, with a tentative D call TRBD2 (6 bases). The length of the CDR3 is 16 residues. Trimming took 3 bases from V and 0 from J, leaving 12 bases between them. CDR3 sequence (DNA): TGTGCCAGCAGTTTGAAGCGGGCAATCTCCTACAATGAGCAGTTCTTC. Residues: CASSLKRAISYNEQFF.

This chain links TRBV20-1 with TRBJ2-2, with 8 positions matching TRBD1. The germline gives CDR1 DFQATT, CDR2 SNEGSKA (reference sequence). The CDR3 is made up of 14 amino acids. Trimming took 6 bases from V and 4 from J; bases not matched to a gene: 7. Here the CDR3 DNA reads TGCAGTGCCCCAGGGGGCCCGATCACCGGGGAGCTGTTTTTT. This sequence encodes CSAPGGPITGELFF.

The V and J genes are TRBV7-3 and TRBJ2-1; 9 positions match TRBD1. V shed 6 bases, J shed 3 bases, and the junction held 6 bases outside the gene matches. The germline V gene encodes CDR1 SGHTA and CDR2 FQGTGA. The CDR3 totals 15 residues. The CDR3 loop reads CASRLGTGLYNEQFF. The CDR3 region has the DNA TGTGCCAGCAGATTAGGGACAGGGCTCTACAATGAGCAGTTCTTC.

The genes are TRBV19 and TRBJ2-4; 8 nucleotides agree with TRBD2. Germline values: CDR1 LNHDA, CDR2 SQIVND (reference sequence). The CDR3 runs 17 residues. After removal of 6 bases from V and 3 bases from J, the junction contained 13 bases not matched to a gene. The CDR3 region has the DNA TGTGCCAGTAGCCCTCGGGGGGGGGTCTCAGTCAAAAACATTCAGTACTTC. This encodes CASSPRGGVSVKNIQYF.

J is TRBJ1-2 and V is TRBV6-2 or TRBV6-3, with D tentatively TRBD1 (5 bases). The length of the CDR3 is 13 residues. Deletions cut 4 bases from V and 5 bases from J, with 11 bases between. Germline values: CDR1 MNHEY, CDR2 SVGEGT. For the CDR3, the DNA is TGTGCCAGCAGTTCCCCCCAGGGATATGGCTACACCTTC. Residues: CASSSPQGYGYTF.

The rearrangement joins TRBV29-1 to TRBJ1-2; 11 nucleotides line up with TRBD1. Germline V gene sequence: CDR1 SQVTM, CDR2 ANQGSEA. V dropped 7 bases and J dropped 7; count of bases not matched to a gene: 8. This CDR3 contains 13 residues. The chain's CDR3 is CSATGTGGRGYTF. The CDR3 nucleotides read TGCAGCGCGACCGGGACAGGGGGTCGTGGCTACACCTTC.

The rearrangement uses TRBV4-1 and TRBJ2-7; D is possibly TRBD2 (6 bases). The CDR3 extends over 13 amino acids. Trimming pared 2 bases from V and 10 bases from J, leaving 15 bases between. The germline CDR1 and CDR2 sequences are MGHRA and YSYEKL. The CDR3 nucleotides are TGCGCCAGCAGCCAACCGGGGGAGAGGGGACAGTACTTC. Translation: CASSQPGERGQYF.

The chain uses TRBV14 and TRBJ1-6, with D unresolved. The CDR3 is made up of 13 amino acids. The germline gives CDR1 SGHDN, CDR2 FVKESK. V was clipped by 2 bases and J by 6 bases, with 5 bases between them. This chain's CDR3 is CASSQWANSPLHF. CDR3 sequence (DNA): TGTGCCAGCAGCCAATGGGCTAATTCACCCCTCCACTTT.

This chain links TRBV29-1 with TRBJ1-4; possibly TRBD1 for D (6 bases). Germline V CDR1 and CDR2: SQVTM, ANQGSEA. Trimming left V 6 bases short and J 8 bases short, with 13 bases between. CDR3 length equals 12 residues. This CDR3 is CSVAGEGEKLFF. In DNA form, the CDR3 reads TGCAGCGTGGCAGGGGAAGGAGAAAAACTGTTTTTT.

This clonotype has only one observation. J is TRBJ2-1 and V is TRBV7-9; D gene ambiguous. Germline-derived CDR1 and CDR2 are SEHNR and FQNEAQ (reference sequence). This CDR3 has 15 amino acids. V was pared by 5 bases and J by 1 base, with 12 bases between. The CDR3 here is CASSTRRQSYNEQFF. CDR3 DNA sequence: TGTGCCAGCAGCACGCGCCGCCAGTCCTACAATGAGCAGTTCTTC.

V and J are TRBV20-1 and TRBJ1-1; maybe TRBD1 (5 bases). CDR1 and CDR2 from the germline V gene are DFQATT and SNEGSKA (reference sequence). The CDR3 is 12 amino acids. Trimming shortened V by 0 bases and J by 5 bases, and 7 bases separated the two germline ends. CDR3 DNA sequence: TGCAGTGCTAGAGACGGGGGGACTGAAGCTTTCTTT. Translation: CSARDGGTEAFF.